This T cell receptor beta chain derives from a study of T cells in narcolepsy (dated by TCRdb to between 2018 and 2020). Regarding the complete study: Healthy control donors were enrolled in the study alongside patients who had narcolepsy type 1 or type 2 (NT1, NT2). The study used TCR Vbeta sequencing to track clonotypes in blood and CSF while looking for autoreactive T cells in narcolepsy patients that target self-antigens of hypocretin neurons (hypocretin, TRIB2).

The investigation overall reported the following: Some blood memory CD4+ repertoires from patients and controls contained no sequences matching autoreactive T cell clones. Autoreactive clonotypes were reported to be detected serially in the blood of the same patients and of different patients, but not in the blood of healthy controls. Numbers of sequenced blood memory CD4+ clonotypes were comparable, averaging about 40,000 in patients and roughly 32,000 in controls. Plots comparing CSF and blood CD4+ T cell clonotypes from the same patient highlighted HCRT-specific and TRIB2-specific autoreactive clonotypes.

Library preparation used the immunoSEQ multiplex PCR assay. The table was pulled from immuneACCESS by TCRdb, which kept in-frame rearrangements only. Such tables lose some clones; where checked, under half of the loss comes from unresolved V genes, and the rest has no known cause. The sample table lists some 35,000 clones, 75% to 90% of them with a count of one. The top ten clonotypes cover around 2.3% of the sample. In regard to this clone: It lacks a known antigen. The record has no base qualities; no much larger clone is one base away.

For TCR Vbeta sequencing, memory CD4+ T cells were sorted ex vivo from the peripheral blood of both healthy controls and narcolepsy patients. The cysteine opens and the phenylalanine closes a CDR3 of 13 amino acids. CDR3 DNA is the only sequence kept; it has 39 bases, read in frame from the first base. The trim is 0 bases for V and 5 bases for J, with a gap of 8 bases between the germline ends. CDR1 and CDR2 are drawn from the germline V gene: SGHRS, YFSETQ. Rearrangement joined TRBV5-1 to TRBJ2-5, with the D gene too uncertain to name. Sequencing was performed on CD45RA- memory CD4+ T cells from PBMCs. The sample's cell subset or site, from its label and the paper: memory T cells sorted ex vivo from peripheral blood. The clonotype was recovered from a human donor with narcolepsy. The CDR3 amino acid sequence is: CASSLDVRETQYF. DNA sequence: TGCGCCAGCAGCTTGGACGTAAGGGAGACCCAGTACTTC.